The table lists the clone carrying this T cell receptor beta chain with a few counts. Antigen: not known. Primers used in a second PCR of about 7 to 11 cycles were a sample-barcoded 5' primer and a J-beta primer mix. TCRdb redid the calling of the 5' RACE reads with MiXCR, one entry per CDR3 protein. The sample gives around 800,000 distinct CDR3 sequences, around a quarter of which show up once; over 2.5% is in the top ten. V was cut by 2 bases and J by 7 bases, with 11 bases left in between. The CDR3 has 13 amino acids. The sample comes from a study of blood T cells in healthy people across ages. Study outcomes and limitations: The fall in TCR beta diversity per million T cells was roughly linear with age.

The authors extracted at least 5 micrograms of total RNA per sample. These data were likewise used in another study, on T cells of mothers and their children. This second study notes: During the second PCR, the M1S primer introduced sample barcodes along with 2-4 random nucleotides. Per child, 2.5 million to 3 million TCR beta CDR3 reads were obtained, against over 10 million per mother.

The receptor's source is a boy aged 10-17 years in good health. What was sequenced was blood. V gene TRBV12-3 or TRBV12-4 combines with J gene TRBJ2-5, with D possibly being TRBD1 (5 bases). This chain's CDR3 is CASSLSRVGTQYF. DNA of the CDR3: TGTGCCAGCAGTTTAAGCAGGGTCGGGACCCAGTACTTC.